This is a list of T cell receptor beta chains from one sample in a study of radiotherapy plus CTLA-4 blockade in lung cancer. Sequencing used immunoSEQ multiplex PCR; TCRdb keeps in-frame clones, though not all of them. Here the sample spans about 95,000 clones, 83% being singletons. The sample here was peripheral blood, taken from a patient treated with radiotherapy plus ipilimumab. The receptors were sampled from a human donor with non-small cell lung cancer who had stable disease on radiotherapy plus ipilimumab. Each CDR3 is given with its conserved first and last residue. The D gene is left open where the match is weak. Clone sizes are given selectively: once, few, many, or a class where the clone is expanded.

v_call	clone_size	j_call	d_call	cdr3_nt	cdr3_aa
TRBV5-1	NA	TRBJ1-2	NA	TGCGCCAGCAGCTTGGCCTGGGGCAGGGAGGGTTCCAACTATGGCTACACCTTC	CASSLAWGREGSNYGYTF
TRBV28	NA	TRBJ1-4	NA	TGTGCCAGCAGGCTTAGGGGGGTTAGTGGTGAAAAACTGTTTTTT	CASRLRGVSGEKLFF
TRBV5-1	NA	TRBJ2-2	NA	TGCGCCAGCAGCCGCCGAGCAGGGGTCTCCGGGGAGCTGTTTTTT	CASSRRAGVSGELFF
TRBV27	NA	TRBJ1-1	NA	TGTGCCAGCAGTTTAAGCTCTCAGGGGCGAACTGAAGCTTTCTTT	CASSLSSQGRTEAFF
TRBV28	once	TRBJ2-7	NA	TGTGCCAGCAGTTTAATAGGAGAGCAGTACTTC	CASSLIGEQYF
TRBV5-4	once	TRBJ1-4	NA	TGTGCCAGCAGCTATAACAGTGCAACTAATGAAAAACTGTTTTTT	CASSYNSATNEKLFF
TRBV19	NA	TRBJ1-5	NA	TGTGCCAGTAGTACCCCGAAGAAACCGGGACAAGGGGTGAATCAGCCCCAGCATTTT	CASSTPKKPGQGVNQPQHF
TRBV28	NA	TRBJ1-5	NA	TGTGCCAGCAGTTCGACAGGTTGGAATCAGCCCCAGCATTTT	CASSSTGWNQPQHF
TRBV6-6	NA	TRBJ2-7	TRBD1	TGTGCCAGCAGCCCAGGGGGCGTGCCGGCCTACGAGCAGTACTTC	CASSPGGVPAYEQYF
TRBV5-1	once	TRBJ2-7	TRBD1	TGCGCCAGCAGACCATACGGACAGGGGGCGGACGAGCAGTACTTC	CASRPYGQGADEQYF
TRBV5-4	NA	TRBJ2-3	NA	TGTGCCAGCAGCTTGGACGGGGGTGCCCCGGATACGCAGTATTTT	CASSLDGGAPDTQYF
TRBV27	few	TRBJ1-2	NA	TGTGCCAGCAGGTTAAGGGGTCCGGGGTATGGCTACACCTTC	CASRLRGPGYGYTF
TRBV19	few	TRBJ1-3	NA	TGTGCCAGTAAACGTACCTCTGGAAACACCATATATTTT	CASKRTSGNTIYF